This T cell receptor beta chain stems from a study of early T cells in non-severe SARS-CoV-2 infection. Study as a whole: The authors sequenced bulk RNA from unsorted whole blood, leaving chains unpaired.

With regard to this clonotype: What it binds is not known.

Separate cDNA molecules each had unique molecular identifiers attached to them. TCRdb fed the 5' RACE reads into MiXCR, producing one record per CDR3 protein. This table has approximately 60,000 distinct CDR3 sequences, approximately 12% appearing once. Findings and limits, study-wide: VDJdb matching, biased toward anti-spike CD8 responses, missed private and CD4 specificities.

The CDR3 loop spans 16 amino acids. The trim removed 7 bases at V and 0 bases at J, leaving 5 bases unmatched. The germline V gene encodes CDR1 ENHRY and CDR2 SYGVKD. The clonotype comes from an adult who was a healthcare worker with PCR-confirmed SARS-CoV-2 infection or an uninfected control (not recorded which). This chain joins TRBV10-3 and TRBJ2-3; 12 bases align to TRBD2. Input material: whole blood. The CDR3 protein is CAIKGLAGNSTDTQYF. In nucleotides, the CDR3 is TGTGCCATCAAGGGACTAGCGGGCAATAGCACAGATACGCAGTATTTT.